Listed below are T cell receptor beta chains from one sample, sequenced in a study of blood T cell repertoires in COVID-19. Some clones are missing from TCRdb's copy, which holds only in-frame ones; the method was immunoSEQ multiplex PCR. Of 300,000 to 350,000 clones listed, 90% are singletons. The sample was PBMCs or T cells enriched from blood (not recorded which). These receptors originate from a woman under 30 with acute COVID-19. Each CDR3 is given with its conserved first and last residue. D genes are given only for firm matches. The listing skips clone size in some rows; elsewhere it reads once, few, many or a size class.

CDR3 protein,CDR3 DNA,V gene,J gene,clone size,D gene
CASSFTGNTEAFF,TGTGCCAGCAGTTTTACGGGAAACACTGAAGCTTTCTTT,TRBV12-3/TRBV12-4,TRBJ1-1,-,-
CASSRGLGRGEQFF,TGTGCCAGCAGTCGGGGCCTCGGGAGGGGTGAGCAGTTCTTC,TRBV6-5,TRBJ2-1,once,TRBD2
CASSSSGTGDTEAFF,TGTGCCAGCAGCTCCTCCGGGACAGGGGACACTGAAGCTTTCTTT,TRBV9,TRBJ1-1,-,TRBD1
CASSGTGASGNTIYF,TGTGCCAGTAGTGGAACAGGGGCCTCTGGAAACACCATATATTTT,TRBV19,TRBJ1-3,-,TRBD1
CASTLTGGDYGYTF,TGTGCCAGCACTCTGACAGGGGGGGACTATGGCTACACCTTC,TRBV5-6,TRBJ1-2,-,TRBD1
CASSPTGPTEAFF,TGTGCCAGCAGCCCTACAGGGCCCACTGAAGCTTTCTTT,TRBV7-9,TRBJ1-1,-,-
CASSLQQGSGANVLTF,TGTGCCAGCAGCCTCCAACAGGGGAGCGGGGCCAACGTCCTGACTTTC,TRBV5-4,TRBJ2-6,-,TRBD1
CASSPPTSGGKNIQYF,TGTGCCAGCTCACCGCCGACTAGCGGGGGAAAAAACATTCAGTACTTC,TRBV18,TRBJ2-4,-,TRBD2
CASSRGIWRDGETQYF,TGCGCCAGCAGCCGAGGGATTTGGCGGGACGGAGAGACCCAGTACTTC,TRBV5-1,TRBJ2-5,-,-
CASSPTNQKDTQYF,TGTGCCAGCTCACCGACAAACCAGAAAGATACGCAGTATTTT,TRBV18,TRBJ2-3,-,-
CASSPGLLQETQYF,TGTGCCAGCAGCCCGGGACTCCTCCAAGAGACCCAGTACTTC,TRBV9,TRBJ2-5,-,-
CASSFGQVDTEAFF,TGTGCCAGCAGTTTTGGGCAGGTAGACACTGAAGCTTTCTTT,TRBV28,TRBJ1-1,once,-
CASSLVTSESDTQYF,TGCGCCAGCAGCTTGGTCACTAGCGAATCAGATACGCAGTATTTT,TRBV5-1,TRBJ2-3,-,TRBD2
CASSLGQGGIQYF,TGCGCCAGCAGCTTGGGGCAGGGCGGCATTCAGTACTTC,TRBV5-1,TRBJ2-4,-,-
CASSRGLRDQPQHF,TGTGCCAGCAGTAGAGGACTACGCGATCAGCCCCAGCATTTT,TRBV6-5,TRBJ1-5,-,-
CSVGRTGEQPQHF,TGCAGCGTTGGGCGGACAGGGGAACAGCCCCAGCATTTT,TRBV29-1,TRBJ1-5,-,TRBD1
CASSEGYRGPYGYTF,TGTGCCAGCAGTGAAGGGTACAGGGGGCCGTATGGCTACACCTTC,TRBV6-1,TRBJ1-2,-,TRBD1
CASRSGAGGDTGELFF,TGTGCCAGTAGGTCGGGGGCAGGGGGCGACACCGGGGAGCTGTTTTTT,TRBV19,TRBJ2-2,-,TRBD1
CASIQNPGQGVYEQYF,TGTGCCAGCATCCAAAATCCGGGACAGGGGGTATACGAGCAGTACTTC,TRBV28,TRBJ2-7,-,TRBD1
CASSLLGQGDQPQHF,TGTGCCAGCAGTTTATTGGGACAGGGGGATCAGCCCCAGCATTTT,TRBV27,TRBJ1-5,-,TRBD1
CASSEAGSQNTGELFF,TGTGCCAGCAGTGAGGCTGGGAGTCAGAACACCGGGGAGCTGTTTTTT,TRBV2,TRBJ2-2,-,-
CASSPLGTSGRNEQFF,TGTGCCAGCAGCCCCCTCGGGACTAGCGGGAGAAATGAGCAGTTCTTC,TRBV9,TRBJ2-1,-,TRBD2
CASSSILTGELFF,TGTGCCAGCAGCTCTATCCTCACCGGGGAGCTGTTTTTT,TRBV7-3,TRBJ2-2,-,-
CASSPRHLGDGNQPQHF,TGTGCCAGCTCACCACGACATTTGGGAGACGGCAATCAGCCCCAGCATTTT,TRBV18,TRBJ1-5,-,-
CATSGTGGSWALHF,TGTGCCACCTCCGGGACAGGGGGTTCATGGGCCCTCCACTTT,TRBV19,TRBJ1-6,-,TRBD1
CASSQVMRRTGKNIQYF,TGTGCCAGCAGCCAAGTTATGAGGCGGACAGGGAAAAACATTCAGTACTTC,TRBV3-1/TRBV3-2,TRBJ2-4,-,TRBD1
CASSKEGSSYNSPLHF,TGCGCCAGCTCCAAGGAGGGGAGCTCCTATAATTCACCCCTCCACTTT,TRBV4-1,TRBJ1-6,few,-
CASSPVPGGEQFF,TGTGCCAGCTCACCAGTTCCCGGCGGTGAGCAGTTCTTC,TRBV18,TRBJ2-1,-,-
CAISSTGPVSGNTIYF,TGTGCCATCAGTTCGACAGGTCCGGTCTCTGGAAACACCATATATTTT,TRBV10-3,TRBJ1-3,once,-
CASSQARLAGEETQYF,TGTGCCAGCAGCCAAGCTAGGCTAGCGGGAGAAGAGACCCAGTACTTC,TRBV14,TRBJ2-5,-,TRBD2
CATSRDRTGNTGELFF,TGTGCCACCAGCAGAGATCGGACAGGGAACACCGGGGAGCTGTTTTTT,TRBV15,TRBJ2-2,-,TRBD1
CASSLFPSGRAQETQYF,TGCGCCAGCAGCTTGTTTCCCAGCGGGAGGGCCCAAGAGACCCAGTACTTC,TRBV5-1,TRBJ2-5,-,TRBD2
CASSGGGDPYEQYF,TGTGCCAGCAGTGGTGGAGGGGACCCCTACGAGCAGTACTTC,TRBV2,TRBJ2-7,-,-
CASSRTPDTQYF,TGTGCCAGCAGCCGCACACCAGATACGCAGTATTTT,TRBV5-4,TRBJ2-3,-,-
CASTMSGEQYF,TGTGCCAGCACCATGTCCGGGGAGCAGTACTTC,TRBV7-8,TRBJ2-7,-,-
CASSAAQGPGSPLHF,TGTGCCAGCAGCGCGGCGCAGGGGCCAGGTTCACCCCTCCACTTT,TRBV9,TRBJ1-6,-,-
CASSRGTSGTDTQYF,TGTGCCAGCAGTCGCGGGACTAGCGGCACAGATACGCAGTATTTT,TRBV6-4,TRBJ2-3,-,TRBD2
CASSVAGGGYNEQFF,TGTGCCAGTAGTGTAGCGGGAGGGGGGTACAATGAGCAGTTCTTC,TRBV19,TRBJ2-1,-,TRBD2
CSVAGGGNEKLFF,TGCAGCGTTGCCGGGGGGGGCAATGAAAAACTGTTTTTT,TRBV29-1,TRBJ1-4,once,-
CSVALQGRNEKLFF,TGCAGCGTTGCCTTACAGGGGAGGAATGAAAAACTGTTTTTT,TRBV29-1,TRBJ1-4,few,TRBD1
CASRHENSGNTIYF,TGTGCCAGCAGACATGAAAACTCTGGAAACACCATATATTTT,TRBV9,TRBJ1-3,-,-
CASGSPSGQPYEQYF,TGTGCTAGTGGTTCCCCCTCGGGACAGCCCTACGAGCAGTACTTC,TRBV12-5,TRBJ2-7,-,TRBD1
CASSFQGGEKLFF,TGTGCCAGCAGCTTTCAGGGAGGCGAAAAACTGTTTTTT,TRBV11-3,TRBJ1-4,-,-
CASSLGEGTEAFF,TGCGCCAGCAGCTTAGGGGAGGGCACTGAAGCTTTCTTT,TRBV5-1,TRBJ1-1,-,-
CASSLQADSPLHF,TGTGCCAGCAGCTTACAGGCCGATTCACCCCTCCACTTT,TRBV5-5,TRBJ1-6,-,-
CASSPVGGTEAFF,TGTGCCAGCAGCCCCGTAGGGGGCACTGAAGCTTTCTTT,TRBV11-3,TRBJ1-1,-,-